The 21 T cell receptor beta chains below come from one sample, sequenced in a study of T cell repertoires in cytomegalovirus infection (dated by TCRdb to between 2018 and 2021). For these TCRs, the target antigens are not known. Sequenced using an Illumina HiSeq 1500. TCRdb reprocessed the public reads (quality trimming at Q25 with fastp, clone calling with MiXCR) and kept in-frame beta chains. Rows matching on CDR3 protein sequence are summarized as one entry with the most common DNA and genes. This sample comprises tens of thousands of distinct CDR3 sequences, 20% to 25% of them detected only once. Almost 80% of the sample belongs to the ten largest clones. The sequenced sample was PBMCs, sequenced either directly or after in vitro stimulation (not recorded which). These receptors all stem from a human donor in good health (CMV status not recorded). Some clones in this sample may be carry-over from other donors' samples.

This clonotype was recorded many times. This chain connects TRBV7-2 to TRBJ2-1; TRBD2 matches 9 bases. After removal of 5 bases from V and 2 bases from J, the junction contained 10 bases not matched to a gene. Germline CDR1 and CDR2: SGHTA and FQGNSA. The CDR3 length is 17 residues. CDR3 DNA: TGTGCCAGCAGCCCCCGGCCTAGCGGGATCACCTACAATGAGCAGTTCTTC. Translated: CASSPRPSGITYNEQFF.

On this clonotype: One end of the junction does not line up with germline, which may come from a read error. The chain recombines TRBV5-3 with TRBJ1-4; D gene unclear. TRBV5-3 is known as an ORF, though its function is uncertain. CDR3 length: 13 residues. In nucleotides, the CDR3 is TGTGCCAGAAGCTTGCGGTCTCTTACGGCCGGTCGCTTT. It yields the protein CARSLRSLTAGRF.

This sequence joins TRBV20-1 and TRBJ1-6, with 8 bases fitting TRBD1. This CDR3 has 16 amino acids. The trim removed 3 bases at V and 7 bases at J, leaving 11 bases unmatched. CDR1 DFQATT and CDR2 SNEGSKA come from the germline V gene (reference sequence). CDR3 DNA sequence: TGCAGTGCTAGCCCTAATGGACAGGGATTCAATTCACCCCTCCACTTT. It specifies CSASPNGQGFNSPLHF.

The CDR3 loop reads CASSLLGTGSYEQYF. The CDR3 DNA follows: TGTGCCAGCAGCTTGCTGGGGACAGGGAGCTACGAGCAGTACTTC. The chain combines TRBV5-6 with TRBJ2-7; 9 bases line up with TRBD1. Germline values: CDR1 SGHDT, CDR2 YYEEEE. Trimming at V came to 1 base and at J to 3 bases, leaving 5 bases not matched to a gene. This CDR3 is 15 amino acids long.

In its sample, this clonotype was seen many times. CDR3 residues: CASSQQPGLQETQYF. The CDR3, as DNA: TGTGCCAGCAGCCAACAACCGGGACTACAAGAGACCCAGTACTTC. V is TRBV7-2 and J is TRBJ2-5, with 7 nucleotides matching TRBD2. The CDR3 contains 15 residues. Germline CDR1 SGHTA, CDR2 FQGNSA. With 5 bases clipped from V and 2 bases from J, the junction kept 8 bases outside the gene matches. Full variable domain (rest looked up from reference TRBV7-2 and TRBJ2-5): GAGVSQSPSNKVTEKGKDVELRCDPISGHTALYWYRQSLGQGLEFLIYFQGNSAPDKSGLPSDRFSAERTGGSVSTLTIQRTQQEDSAVYLCASSQQPGLQETQYFGPGTRLLVL.

This sequence joins TRBV6-2 or TRBV6-3 and TRBJ2-5; 14 nucleotides agree with TRBD2. This CDR3 is built from 16 residues. V gave up 6 bases and J gave up 5 bases; unmatched junction bases: 8. Germline lookup yields CDR1 MNHEY and CDR2 SVGEGT. DNA of the CDR3: TGTGCCAGCAGACCGCAGGGACTAGCGGGAGATGAGACCCAGTACTTC. Amino acids: CASRPQGLAGDETQYF.

This clonotype has a handful of counts. This chain connects TRBV2 to TRBJ2-7; D is perhaps TRBD2 (5 bases). V was cut by 2 bases and J by 0 bases, with 8 bases left in between. The CDR3 runs to 14 residues. Germline CDR1 SNHLY, CDR2 FYNNEI. The CDR3 nucleotides are TGTGCCAGCAGTGAATTGGGGAGCTCCTACGAGCAGTACGTC. Protein: CASSELGSSYEQYV.

This clonotype was counted at least ten times. This sequence joins TRBV7-2 and TRBJ2-3; no clear D gene. This CDR3 is built from 13 residues. V lost 3 bases to trimming and J lost 4 bases, with 8 bases between them. Per the germline V gene, CDR1 is SGHTA and CDR2 is FQGNSA. The CDR3 sequence is CASSFRSPDTQYF. In DNA, the CDR3 is TGTGCCAGCAGCTTTCGTTCTCCAGATACGCAGTATTTT. Looking up the rest from reference TRBV7-2 and TRBJ2-3 gives the full variable domain: GAGVSQSPSNKVTEKGKDVELRCDPISGHTALYWYRQSLGQGLEFLIYFQGNSAPDKSGLPSDRFSAERTGGSVSTLTIQRTQQEDSAVYLCASSFRSPDTQYFGPGTRLTVL.

The V and J genes are TRBV25-1 and TRBJ1-2; D is uncertain. Germline CDR1 is MGHDK and CDR2 is SYGVNS. The CDR3 contains 13 residues. The germline V and J ends were trimmed by 2 bases and 4 bases, with 8 bases remaining between them. As DNA, the CDR3 is TGTGCCAGCAGTGAAGAGGGCTTCTATGGCTACACCTTC. The encoded protein is CASSEEGFYGYTF.

V usage is TRBV7-6 and J usage is TRBJ2-1; 9 nucleotides agree with TRBD2. The V segment lost 5 bases and the J segment 6 bases; nucleotides outside the gene matches: 11. This CDR3 has 16 residues. Germline V lookup: CDR1 SGHVS, CDR2 FNYEAQ. The CDR3 reads CASSPLSGSGGNEQFF. The CDR3 nucleotides read TGTGCCAGCAGCCCTCTTAGCGGGAGCGGGGGCAATGAGCAGTTCTTC.

V is TRBV19 and J is TRBJ1-1; D is possibly TRBD1 (5 bases). The V gene's germline CDR1 is LNHDA and CDR2 SQIVND (reference sequence). This CDR3 contains 13 residues. V shed 4 bases and J shed 3 bases, with 9 bases lying between them. CDR3 DNA: TGTGCCAGTAGTAATACGGGGGACACTGAAGCTTTCTTT. As protein: CASSNTGDTEAFF. The complete variable domain, with remaining parts taken from reference TRBV19 and TRBJ1-1, reads DGGITQSPKYLFRKEGQNVTLSCEQNLNHDAMYWYRQDPGQGLRLIYYSQIVNDFQKGDIAEGYSVSREKKESFPLTVTSAQKNPTAFYLCASSNTGDTEAFFGQGTRLTVV.

The chain recombines TRBV29-1 with TRBJ2-5; D not certain. Germline V gene data show CDR1 as SQVTM and CDR2 as ANQGSEA. The CDR3 contains 12 residues. V was cut by 6 bases and J by 4 bases, with 12 bases left in between. CDR3 protein: CSVRGFAETQYF. In DNA, the CDR3 is TGCAGCGTGCGCGGCTTCGCAGAGACCCAGTACTTC. The whole variable domain, filled in from reference TRBV29-1 and TRBJ2-5, reads SAVISQKPSRDICQRGTSLTIQCQVDSQVTMMFWYRQQPGQSLTLIATANQGSEATYESGFVIDKFPISRPNLTFSTLTVSNMSPEDSSIYLCSVRGFAETQYFGPGTRLLVL.

In this sample, this clonotype turned up many times. The chain carries TRBV6-5 and TRBJ2-5; TRBD2 matches at 8 bases. Losses at the gene ends were 4 bases for V and 2 bases for J; bases not matched to a gene: 6. The CDR3 covers 15 residues. Germline loops: CDR1 MNHEY, CDR2 SVGAGI. Here the CDR3 DNA reads TGTGCCAGCAGTTCGCCAATAGCGGGACAAGAGACCCAGTACTTC. It translates to CASSSPIAGQETQYF.

The chain has TRBV24-1 and TRBJ1-2, with D maybe TRBD1 (5 bases). Trimming took 3 bases from V and 6 from J, leaving 19 bases between them. This CDR3 has 16 amino acids. The germline gives CDR1 KGHDR, CDR2 SFDVKD. CDR3 loop: CATSDAAGSTLNGYTF. The CDR3 DNA sequence: TGTGCCACCAGTGATGCTGCAGGGAGCACACTAAATGGCTACACCTTC.

This chain connects TRBV11-3 to TRBJ1-4, with 8 bases that match TRBD1. The CDR3 is made up of 14 amino acids. The germline V gene encodes CDR1 SGHNT and CDR2 YENEEA. J gave up 6 bases and V 3 bases, and 3 bases lay outside the gene matches. In DNA, the CDR3 is TGTGCCAGCAGCTTCGGACAGGGTTATGAAAAACTGTTTTTT. Its protein is CASSFGQGYEKLFF.

This clonotype showed up just a few times. This chain links TRBV7-8 with TRBJ2-1; 13 bases agree with TRBD2. CDR1 and CDR2 from the germline V gene are SGHVS and FQNEAQ. The CDR3 is 16 amino acids. Unmatched junction bases numbered 7, after V lost 1 base and J lost 10 bases. The CDR3 spells CASSLEGLAGNGEQFF. The CDR3 DNA is TGTGCCAGCAGCTTAGAGGGACTAGCGGGAAATGGGGAGCAGTTCTTC.

This chain uses TRBV7-8 with TRBJ2-3, with TRBD1 matching over 7 bases. The V and J ends lost 1 base and 8 bases, in that order; junction bases with no gene match: 12. Germline V gives CDR1 SGHVS, CDR2 FQNEAQ. The CDR3 consists of 16 residues. CDR3 sequence: CASSLVPPPGQATQYF. The CDR3 DNA reads as TGTGCCAGCAGCTTAGTACCCCCTCCCGGACAGGCTACGCAGTATTTT. Full variable domain (rest looked up from reference TRBV7-8 and TRBJ2-3): GAGVSQSPRYKVAKRGQDVALRCDPISGHVSLFWYQQALGQGPEFLTYFQNEAQLDKSGLPSDRFFAERPEGSVSTLKIQRTQQEDSAVYLCASSLVPPPGQATQYFGPGTRLTVL.

The chain employs TRBV29-1 and TRBJ2-1; 10 nucleotides match TRBD2. Germline-derived CDR1 and CDR2 are SQVTM and ANQGSEA. This CDR3 has 17 residues. J lost 0 bases, V lost 3 bases, and 8 bases had no gene match. The CDR3 coding sequence is TGCAGCGTTGACGACCCTAGCGGGAGCTTCTCCTACAATGAGCAGTTCTTC. Translated: CSVDDPSGSFSYNEQFF.

This clonotype was seen ten or more times. This rearrangement joins TRBV27 to TRBJ2-3; tentatively, D is TRBD1 or TRBD2 (6 bases each). Germline V lookup: CDR1 MNHEY, CDR2 SMNVEV (reference sequence). Trimming took 6 bases from V and 10 from J, leaving 17 bases between them. The CDR3 contains 13 residues. CDR3 coding DNA: TGTGCCAGCAGACCCAGGGGAGGTTTCGCGCAGTATTTT. It is translated as CASRPRGGFAQYF.

This clonotype was recorded at least ten times. The genes are TRBV7-2 and TRBJ1-2, with TRBD1 matching over 12 bases. CDR3 length equals 14 residues. V shed 5 bases and J 7 bases; nucleotides not matched to a gene: 5. Looked up from germline, CDR1 is SGHTA and CDR2 is FQGNSA. The CDR3, as DNA: TGTGCCAGCAGCCGGGACAGGGGGCAGAGTGGCTACACCTTC. It is translated as CASSRDRGQSGYTF.

The chain is built from TRBV28 and TRBJ1-1; 7 bases agree with TRBD1. The CDR3 consists of 15 residues. J lost 5 bases, V lost 3 bases, and 9 bases had no gene match. Germline V gene lookup returns CDR1 MDHEN and CDR2 SYDVKM. The CDR3 DNA is TGTGCCAGCAGTTTGGTCAGGGGGGTCGGGACTGAAGCTTTCTTT. It codes for CASSLVRGVGTEAFF.